This T cell receptor (beta chain) was obtained from a study of T cells in Graves' hyperthyroidism and ophthalmopathy. This clonotype was observed many times. Amplification of TCR beta CDR3 regions was performed using RNA transcripts as template. With the HTBI primer set, the TCR CDR3 went through a first round of RT-PCR. In TCRdb, the multiplex PCR reads were re-called with MiXCR into one record per CDR3 protein. In the table there are 490,000 or so distinct CDR3 sequences, 20% to 25% of which are singletons. Duration under 3 months, a NOSPECS grade of at least 4, and a Clinical Activity Score of at least 3 characterized the ophthalmopathy patients. Every diagnosis used clinical symptoms, serum thyroxine and TRAb, thyroid ultrasound and orbital computed tomography. The sequenced material came from blood. This TCR came from a woman in her sixties or seventies with Graves' ophthalmopathy.

CDR3 sequence: CASSSRQGGGHNEQFF. The CDR3 region has the DNA TGTGCCAGCAGTTCGAGACAGGGCGGGGGGCACAATGAGCAGTTCTTC. V usage is TRBV27 and J usage is TRBJ2-1; TRBD2 might be the D (8 bases). With 4 bases removed from V and 5 bases from J, the gap between germline ends came to 18 bases. CDR3 length: 16 residues. CDR1 and CDR2 (germline): MNHEY, SMNVEV (reference sequence).